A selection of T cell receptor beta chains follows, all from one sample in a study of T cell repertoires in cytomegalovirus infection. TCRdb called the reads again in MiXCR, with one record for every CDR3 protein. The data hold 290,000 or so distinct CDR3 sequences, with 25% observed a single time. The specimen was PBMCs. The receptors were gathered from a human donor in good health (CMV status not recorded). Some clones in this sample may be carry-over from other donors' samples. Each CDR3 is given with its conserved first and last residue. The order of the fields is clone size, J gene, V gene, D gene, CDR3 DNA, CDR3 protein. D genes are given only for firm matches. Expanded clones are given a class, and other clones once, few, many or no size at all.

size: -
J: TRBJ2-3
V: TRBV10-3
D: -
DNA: TGTGCCATCAGGGAGGGGGAACACGCACGGGATACGCAGTATTTT
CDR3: CAIREGEHARDTQYF

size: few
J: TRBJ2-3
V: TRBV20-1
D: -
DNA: TGCAGTGCCGTCGGCTCTAGGGGATCCCTTGCCACAGATACGCAGTATTTT
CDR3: CSAVGSRGSLATDTQYF

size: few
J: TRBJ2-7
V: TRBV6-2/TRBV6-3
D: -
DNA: TGTGCCAGCAGTTACTCGGGAATTGAGCAGTACTTC
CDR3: CASSYSGIEQYF

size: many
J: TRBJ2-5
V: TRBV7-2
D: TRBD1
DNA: TGTGCCAGCAGTCCGGACAGGGGGCCGTTAGAGACCCAGTACTTC
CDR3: CASSPDRGPLETQYF

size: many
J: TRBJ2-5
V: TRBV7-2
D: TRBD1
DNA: TGTGCCAGCAGCTCACAGGGGCCAGAGACCCAGTACTTC
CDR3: CASSSQGPETQYF

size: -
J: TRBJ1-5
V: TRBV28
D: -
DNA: TGTGCCAGCAGTTTAACGGGGGTTGGCAATCAGCCCCAGCATTTT
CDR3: CASSLTGVGNQPQHF

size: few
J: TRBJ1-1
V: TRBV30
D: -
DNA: TGTGCCTGGAGTGTACAGCTGAACACTGAAGCTTTCTTT
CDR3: CAWSVQLNTEAFF

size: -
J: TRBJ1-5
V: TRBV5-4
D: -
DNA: TGTGCCAGCAGCTTGGCAGGGAACACAAATCAGCCCCAGCATTTT
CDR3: CASSLAGNTNQPQHF

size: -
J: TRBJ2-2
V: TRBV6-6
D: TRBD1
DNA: TGTGCCAGCAGTCATCCGGGACAGGGGTACACCGGGGAGCTGTTTTTT
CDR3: CASSHPGQGYTGELFF

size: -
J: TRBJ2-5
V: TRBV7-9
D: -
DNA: TGTGCCAGCAGCTTAGTGCACAGACAAGAGACCCAGTACTTC
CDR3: CASSLVHRQETQYF

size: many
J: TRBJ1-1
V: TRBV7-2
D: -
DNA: TGTGCCAGCAGCCTCTCCGGGACGGCTCAATCTGAAGCTTTCTTT
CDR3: CASSLSGTAQSEAFF

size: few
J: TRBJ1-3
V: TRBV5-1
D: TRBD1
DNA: TGCGCCAGCAGCCTGACAGGGGGACTTGGAAACACCATATATTTT
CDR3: CASSLTGGLGNTIYF

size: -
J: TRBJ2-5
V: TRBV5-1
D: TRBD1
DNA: TGCGCCAGCAGCCCCCTGCCTACAGGGGGAAAGACCCAGTACTTC
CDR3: CASSPLPTGGKTQYF

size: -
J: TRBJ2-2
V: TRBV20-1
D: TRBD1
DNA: TGCAGTGCTCCGACAGGGGGAAGTATCGGGGAGCTGTTTTTT
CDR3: CSAPTGGSIGELFF

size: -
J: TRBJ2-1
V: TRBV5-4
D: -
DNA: TGTGCCAGCAGCTTGGTTCAGGGACTGATCCGCAATGAGCAGTTCTTC
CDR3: CASSLVQGLIRNEQFF

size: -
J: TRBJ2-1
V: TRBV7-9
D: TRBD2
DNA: TGTGCCAGCAGCGAAGCGGGGGGGCCGTACAATGAGCAGTTCTTC
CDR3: CASSEAGGPYNEQFF

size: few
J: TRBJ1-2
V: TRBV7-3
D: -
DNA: TGTGCCAGCAGCGCCGACAGTATCTATGGCTACACCTTC
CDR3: CASSADSIYGYTF

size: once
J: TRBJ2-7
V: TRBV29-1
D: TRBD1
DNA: TGCAGCGTTGTGGTTAGGGGACAGTTCCTTGTCCCCTCCTACGAGCAGTACTTC
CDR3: CSVVVRGQFLVPSYEQYF

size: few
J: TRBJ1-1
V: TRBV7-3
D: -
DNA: TGTGCCAGCAGCCCCTTACAGCGGGGGATGGGGACTGAAGCTTTCTTT
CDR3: CASSPLQRGMGTEAFF

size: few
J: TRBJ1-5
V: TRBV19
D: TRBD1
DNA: TGTGCCAGTAGTATTAGAGGTGGGACAGGGGGCAATCAGCCCCAGCATTTT
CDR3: CASSIRGGTGGNQPQHF

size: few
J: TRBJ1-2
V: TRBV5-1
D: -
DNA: TGCGCCAGCAGCTTGATGGGGGCGGGCTATGGCTACACCTTC
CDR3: CASSLMGAGYGYTF

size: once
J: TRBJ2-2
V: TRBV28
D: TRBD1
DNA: TGTGCCAGCAGAAGTCGACAGGGGCTGGTCGGGGAGCTGTTTTTT
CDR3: CASRSRQGLVGELFF

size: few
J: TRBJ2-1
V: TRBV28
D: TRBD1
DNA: TGTGCCAGCAGCTCCGACAGGGGGGTTTCCTACAATGAGCAGTTCTTC
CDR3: CASSSDRGVSYNEQFF

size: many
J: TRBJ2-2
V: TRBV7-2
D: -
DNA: TGTGCCAGCAGCTTAAGGGATACGGTCACCGGGGAGCTGTTTTTT
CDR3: CASSLRDTVTGELFF

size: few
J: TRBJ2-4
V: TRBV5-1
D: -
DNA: TGCGCCAGCAGCTTGGTACCGGGGGTCGAAAACATTCAGTACTTC
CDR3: CASSLVPGVENIQYF

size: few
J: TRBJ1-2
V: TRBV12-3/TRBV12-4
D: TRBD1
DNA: TGTGCCAGCAGCCCGAAGTGGTGGGACAGTCTTAACTATGGCTACACCTTC
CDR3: CASSPKWWDSLNYGYTF

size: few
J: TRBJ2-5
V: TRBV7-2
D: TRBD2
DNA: TGTGCCAGCCGACTAGCGGGAGAGACCCAGTACTTC
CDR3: CASRLAGETQYF

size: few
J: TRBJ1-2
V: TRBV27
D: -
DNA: TGTGCCAGCAGGGAATTGGGACCGAGCTATGGCTACACCTTC
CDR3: CASRELGPSYGYTF

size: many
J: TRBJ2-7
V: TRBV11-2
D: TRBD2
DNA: TGTGCCAGCAGCTTCACTAGCGGGGGGTTTTACGAGCAGTACTTC
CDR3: CASSFTSGGFYEQYF

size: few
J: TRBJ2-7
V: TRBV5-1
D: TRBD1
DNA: TGCGCCAGCAGCGTCGGGACAGGGGGCGGATACGAGCAGTACTTC
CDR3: CASSVGTGGGYEQYF

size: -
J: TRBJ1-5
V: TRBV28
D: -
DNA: TGTGCCAGCAGTTTAGGGACACCGGCGCAGCCCCAGCATTTT
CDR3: CASSLGTPAQPQHF